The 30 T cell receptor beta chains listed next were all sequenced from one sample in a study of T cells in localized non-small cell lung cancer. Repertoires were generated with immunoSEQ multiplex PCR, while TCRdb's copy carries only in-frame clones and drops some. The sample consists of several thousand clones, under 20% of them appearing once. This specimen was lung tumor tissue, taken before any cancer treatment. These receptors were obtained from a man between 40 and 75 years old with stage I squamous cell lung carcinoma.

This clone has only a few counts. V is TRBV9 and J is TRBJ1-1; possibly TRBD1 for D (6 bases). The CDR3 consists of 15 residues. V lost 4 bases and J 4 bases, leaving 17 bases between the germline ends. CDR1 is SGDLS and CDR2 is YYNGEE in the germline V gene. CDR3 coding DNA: TGTGCCAGCAGCCCGAGGACAGATATGTTCACTGAAGCTTTCTTT. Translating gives CASSPRTDMFTEAFF.

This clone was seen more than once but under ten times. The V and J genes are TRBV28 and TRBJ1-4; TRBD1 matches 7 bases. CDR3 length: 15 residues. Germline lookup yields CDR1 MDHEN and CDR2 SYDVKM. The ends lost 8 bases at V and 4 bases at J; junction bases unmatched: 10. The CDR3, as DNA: TGTGCCAGCGAAGGTGACAGGGCAGATAATGAAAAACTGTTTTTT. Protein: CASEGDRADNEKLFF.

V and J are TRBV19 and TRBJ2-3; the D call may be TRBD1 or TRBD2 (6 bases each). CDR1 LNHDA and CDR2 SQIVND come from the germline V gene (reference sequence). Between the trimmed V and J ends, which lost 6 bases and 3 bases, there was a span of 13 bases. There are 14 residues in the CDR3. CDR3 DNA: TGTGCCAGTAGGCTGGAAGGGGGGACAGATACGCAGTATTTT. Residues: CASRLEGGTDTQYF.

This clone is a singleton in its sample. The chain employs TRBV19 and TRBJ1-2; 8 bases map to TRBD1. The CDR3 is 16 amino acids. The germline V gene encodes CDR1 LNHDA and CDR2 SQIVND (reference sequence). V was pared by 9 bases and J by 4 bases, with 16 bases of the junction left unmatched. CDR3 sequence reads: CASRIRQGKLVYGYTF. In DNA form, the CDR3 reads TGTGCCAGCAGAATACGACAGGGGAAGTTGGTCTATGGCTACACCTTC.

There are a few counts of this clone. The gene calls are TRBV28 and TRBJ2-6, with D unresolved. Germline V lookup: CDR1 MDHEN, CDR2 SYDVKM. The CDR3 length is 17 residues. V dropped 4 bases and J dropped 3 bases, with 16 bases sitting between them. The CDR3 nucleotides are TGTGCCAGCAGTTCAACAGTAACCTATGATGGGGCCAACGTCCTGACTTTC. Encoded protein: CASSSTVTYDGANVLTF.

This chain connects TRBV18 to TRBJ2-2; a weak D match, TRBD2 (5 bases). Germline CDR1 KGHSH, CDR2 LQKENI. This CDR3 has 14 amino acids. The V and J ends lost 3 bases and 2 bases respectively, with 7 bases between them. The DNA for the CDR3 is TGTGCCAGCTCACCTGAGGGAAACACCGGGGAGCTGTTTTTT. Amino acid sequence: CASSPEGNTGELFF.

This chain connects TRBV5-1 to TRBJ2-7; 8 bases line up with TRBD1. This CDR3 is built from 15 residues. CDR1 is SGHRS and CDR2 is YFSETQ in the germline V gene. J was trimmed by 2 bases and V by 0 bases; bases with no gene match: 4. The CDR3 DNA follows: TGCGCCAGCAGCTTGGCTCGACAGGGGACCTACGAGCAGTACTTC. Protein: CASSLARQGTYEQYF.

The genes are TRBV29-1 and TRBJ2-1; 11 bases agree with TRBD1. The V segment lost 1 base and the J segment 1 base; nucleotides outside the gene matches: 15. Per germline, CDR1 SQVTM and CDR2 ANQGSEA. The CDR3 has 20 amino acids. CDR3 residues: CSVEGEPRDRGYRSYNEQFF. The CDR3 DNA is TGCAGCGTTGAAGGGGAGCCCCGGGACAGGGGGTATCGGTCCTACAATGAGCAGTTCTTC.

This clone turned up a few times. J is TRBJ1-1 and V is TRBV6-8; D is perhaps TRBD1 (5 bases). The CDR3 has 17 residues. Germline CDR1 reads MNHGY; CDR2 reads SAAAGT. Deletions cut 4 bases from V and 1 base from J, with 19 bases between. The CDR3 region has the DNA TGTGCCAGCAGTTTCACCTTCCTACCGGGACCGAACACTGAAGCTTTCTTT. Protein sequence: CASSFTFLPGPNTEAFF.

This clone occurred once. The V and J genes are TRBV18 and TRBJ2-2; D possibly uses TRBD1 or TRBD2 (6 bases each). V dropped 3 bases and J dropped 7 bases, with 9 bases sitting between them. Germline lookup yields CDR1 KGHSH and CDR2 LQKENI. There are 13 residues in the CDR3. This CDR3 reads CASSPGGLGELFF. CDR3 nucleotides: TGTGCCAGCTCACCGGGGGGCCTCGGGGAGCTGTTTTTT.

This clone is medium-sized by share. The CDR3 reads CASSESSLAGGRNTDTQYF. Here the CDR3 DNA reads TGTGCCAGCAGTGAATCCTCACTAGCGGGGGGCCGAAACACAGATACGCAGTATTTT. V is TRBV9 and J is TRBJ2-3; 12 bases map to TRBD2. This CDR3 contains 19 residues. The germline V gene has CDR1 SGDLS and CDR2 YYNGEE. V dropped 5 bases and J dropped 2; count of bases not matched to a gene: 15.

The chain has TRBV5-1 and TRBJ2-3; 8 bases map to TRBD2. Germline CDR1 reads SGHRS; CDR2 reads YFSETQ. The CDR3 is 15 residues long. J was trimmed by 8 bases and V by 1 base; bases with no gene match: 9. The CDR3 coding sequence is TGCGCCAGCAGCTTGACTAGCGGATGGGGCGTTACGCAGTATTTT. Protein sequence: CASSLTSGWGVTQYF. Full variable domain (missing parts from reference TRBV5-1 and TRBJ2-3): KAGVTQTPRYLIKTRGQQVTLSCSPISGHRSVSWYQQTPGQGLQFLFEYFSETQRNKGNFPGRFSGRQFSNSRSEMNVSTLELGDSALYLCASSLTSGWGVTQYFGPGTRLTVL.

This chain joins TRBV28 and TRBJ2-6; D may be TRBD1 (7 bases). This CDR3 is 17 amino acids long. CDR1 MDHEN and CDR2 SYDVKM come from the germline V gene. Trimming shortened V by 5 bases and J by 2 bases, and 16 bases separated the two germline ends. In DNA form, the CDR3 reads TGTGCCAGCAGTCCAGGGGGGCTTTTGCCTGGGGCCAACGTCCTGACTTTC. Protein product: CASSPGGLLPGANVLTF. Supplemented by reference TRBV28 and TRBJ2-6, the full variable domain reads DVKVTQSSRYLVKRTGEKVFLECVQDMDHENMFWYRQDPGLGLRLIYFSYDVKMKEKGDIPEGYSVSREKKERFSLILESASTNQTSMYLCASSPGGLLPGANVLTFGAGSRLTVL.

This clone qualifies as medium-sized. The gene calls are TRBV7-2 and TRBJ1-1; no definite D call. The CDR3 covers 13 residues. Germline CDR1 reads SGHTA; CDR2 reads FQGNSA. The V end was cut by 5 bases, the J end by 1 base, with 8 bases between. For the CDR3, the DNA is TGTGCCAGCAGCCCATACGGGAACACTGAAGCTTTCTTT. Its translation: CASSPYGNTEAFF.

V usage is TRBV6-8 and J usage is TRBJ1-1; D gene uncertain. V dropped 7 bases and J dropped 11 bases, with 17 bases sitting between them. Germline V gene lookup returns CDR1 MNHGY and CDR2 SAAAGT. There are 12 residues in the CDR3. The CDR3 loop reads CASTDPSRSAFF. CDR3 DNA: TGTGCCAGCACCGACCCGTCCAGGAGCGCTTTCTTT.

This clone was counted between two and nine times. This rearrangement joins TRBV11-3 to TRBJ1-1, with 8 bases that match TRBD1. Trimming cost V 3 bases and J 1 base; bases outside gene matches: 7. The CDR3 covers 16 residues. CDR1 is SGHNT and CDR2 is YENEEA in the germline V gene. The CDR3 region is CASSLYDRGENTEAFF. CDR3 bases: TGTGCCAGCAGCTTGTATGACAGGGGAGAGAACACTGAAGCTTTCTTT.

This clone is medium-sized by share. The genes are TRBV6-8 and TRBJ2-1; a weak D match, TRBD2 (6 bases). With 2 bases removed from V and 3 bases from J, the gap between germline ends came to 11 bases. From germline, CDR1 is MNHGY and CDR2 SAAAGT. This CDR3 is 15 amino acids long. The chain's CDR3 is CASSYDGTRYNEQFF. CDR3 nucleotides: TGTGCCAGCAGTTACGACGGGACTCGCTACAATGAGCAGTTCTTC.

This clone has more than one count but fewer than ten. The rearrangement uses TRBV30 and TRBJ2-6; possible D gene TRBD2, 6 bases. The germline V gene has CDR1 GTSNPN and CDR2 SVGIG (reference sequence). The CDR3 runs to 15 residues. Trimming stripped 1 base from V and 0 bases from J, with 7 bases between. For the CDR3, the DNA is TGTGCCTGGAGTGACGGGAGCTCTGGGGCCAACGTCCTGACTTTC. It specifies CAWSDGSSGANVLTF.

CDR3 sequence (DNA): TGTGCCAGCAGCCCGCGAACAGGGCTTACGCAGTATTTT. It is translated as CASSPRTGLTQYF. The chain uses TRBV28 and TRBJ2-3; possible D gene TRBD1, 6 bases. The germline V gene has CDR1 MDHEN and CDR2 SYDVKM. Between the trimmed V and J ends, which lost 6 bases and 8 bases, there was a span of 15 bases. CDR3 length: 13 residues.

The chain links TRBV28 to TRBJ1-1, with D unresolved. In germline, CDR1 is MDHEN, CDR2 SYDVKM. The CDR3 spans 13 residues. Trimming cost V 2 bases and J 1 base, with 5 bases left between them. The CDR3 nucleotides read TGTGCCAGCAGTTTAGGGCAGAACACTGAAGCTTTCTTT. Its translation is CASSLGQNTEAFF.

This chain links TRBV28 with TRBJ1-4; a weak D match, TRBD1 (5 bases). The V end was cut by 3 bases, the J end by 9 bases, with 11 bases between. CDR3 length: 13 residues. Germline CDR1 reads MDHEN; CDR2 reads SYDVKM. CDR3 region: CASSLVQGKKLFF. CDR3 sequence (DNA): TGTGCCAGCAGTTTGGTTCAGGGTAAAAAACTGTTTTTT.

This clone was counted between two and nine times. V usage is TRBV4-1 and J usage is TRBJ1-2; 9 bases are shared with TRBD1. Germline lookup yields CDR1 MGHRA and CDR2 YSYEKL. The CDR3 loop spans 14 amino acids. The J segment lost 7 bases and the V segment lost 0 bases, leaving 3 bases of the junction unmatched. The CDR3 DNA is TGCGCCAGCAGCCAAGATAGGACAGGGGTTGGCTACACCTTC. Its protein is CASSQDRTGVGYTF.

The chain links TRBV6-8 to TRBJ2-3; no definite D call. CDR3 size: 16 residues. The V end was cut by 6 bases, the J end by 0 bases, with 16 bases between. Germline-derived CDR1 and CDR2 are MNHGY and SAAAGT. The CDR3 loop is CASSARSLTSTDTQYF. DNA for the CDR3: TGTGCCAGCAGCGCCCGTTCCCTTACTAGCACAGATACGCAGTATTTT.

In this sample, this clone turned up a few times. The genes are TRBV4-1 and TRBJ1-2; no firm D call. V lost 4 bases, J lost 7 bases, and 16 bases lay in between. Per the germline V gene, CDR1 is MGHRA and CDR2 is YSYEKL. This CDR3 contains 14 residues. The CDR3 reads CASSPSETGGGYTF. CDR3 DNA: TGCGCCAGCAGCCCCAGTGAGACGGGCGGTGGCTACACCTTC.

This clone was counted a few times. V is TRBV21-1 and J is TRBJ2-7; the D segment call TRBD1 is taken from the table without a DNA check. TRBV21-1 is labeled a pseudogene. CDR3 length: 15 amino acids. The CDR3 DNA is TGTGCCAGCAGCTTCAGGGTCGAGCAGGACCACGAGCAGTACTTC. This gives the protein CASSFRVEQDHEQYF.

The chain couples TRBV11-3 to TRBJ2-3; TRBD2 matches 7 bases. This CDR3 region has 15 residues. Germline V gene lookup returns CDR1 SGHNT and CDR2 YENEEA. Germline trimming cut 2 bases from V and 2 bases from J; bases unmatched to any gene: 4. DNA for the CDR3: TGTGCCAGCAGCTTATTCGGGGGGTCCACAGATACGCAGTATTTT. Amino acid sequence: CASSLFGGSTDTQYF.

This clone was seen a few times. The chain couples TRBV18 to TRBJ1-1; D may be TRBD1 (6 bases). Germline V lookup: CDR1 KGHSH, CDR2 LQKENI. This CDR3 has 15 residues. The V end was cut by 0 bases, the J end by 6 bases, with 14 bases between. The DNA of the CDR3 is TGTGCCAGCTCACCACCGGGCCTACAGGGTCCTGAAGCTTTCTTT. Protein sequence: CASSPPGLQGPEAFF.

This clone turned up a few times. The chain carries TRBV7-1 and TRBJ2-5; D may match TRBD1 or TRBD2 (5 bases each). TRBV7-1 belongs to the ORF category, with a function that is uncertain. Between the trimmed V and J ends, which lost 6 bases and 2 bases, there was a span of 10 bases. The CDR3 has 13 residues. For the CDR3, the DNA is TGTGCCAGCAGGCCGGGACCACAAGAGACCCAGTACTTC. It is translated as CASRPGPQETQYF.

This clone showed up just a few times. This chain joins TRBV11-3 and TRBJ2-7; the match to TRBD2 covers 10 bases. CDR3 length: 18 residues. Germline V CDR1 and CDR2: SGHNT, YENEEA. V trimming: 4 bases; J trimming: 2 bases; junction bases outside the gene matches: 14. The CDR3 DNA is TGTGCCAGCAGCTCGCCTACCTTACTAGCGGGGTGGGCCTACGAGCAGTACTTC. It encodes CASSSPTLLAGWAYEQYF.

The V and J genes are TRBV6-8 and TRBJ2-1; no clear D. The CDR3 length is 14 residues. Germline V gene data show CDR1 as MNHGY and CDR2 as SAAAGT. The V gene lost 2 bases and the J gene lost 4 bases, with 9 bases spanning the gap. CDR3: CASSYTRLYNEQFF. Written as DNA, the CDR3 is TGTGCCAGCAGTTACACGAGACTTTACAATGAGCAGTTCTTC.